The present entry profiles one T cell receptor beta chain with its context. Its antigen target is currently unknown. No clone much larger than this one lies a single base away; base qualities are absent. The data stem from a study of cytotoxic CD8 clonotypes in ibrutinib-treated CLL (dated by TCRdb to 2020 to 2023). A note on the overall study: In this cohort, approximately 14 patients were treatment-naive and about ten were relapsed/refractory, while 17 to 18 had unmutated IGHV. Partial responses were observed in about 24 patients and complete responses in 2; after a median follow-up of 68 months, remission was maintained in about 15 patients and progression was observed in some twelve. The response samples were drawn at a median of approximately twelve months into treatment, with a range of roughly 6 to 36 months. On average, each sample had some 250,000 productive templates and around 100,000 productive rearrangements. Of the 70 to 100 people in the trial, around 26 had longitudinal samples available. Cryopreserved peripheral blood mononuclear cells were collected at three points: before therapy, at response, and at either sustained remission or disease progression. All remission and progressive disease samples were collected while patients were still receiving ibrutinib. On the study overall, not on this receptor specifically: Public clonotypes were rare and either contracted or stayed stable during treatment, and the rise in clonality at ibrutinib response reflected the expansion of private clonotypes. Baseline clonality was found to be higher than that of age-matched healthy donors and was strongly correlated with circulating CD8+ T-cell counts. Clonality increased at ibrutinib response, stayed stable in sustained remission, and fell back toward baseline at progression. Sampling times were not matched between sustained-remission and progressing patients, and lymph node repertoires were not studied.

The sample's time point label is to be understood as: less than 30 months on ibrutinib. For TCR beta library preparation, 1.5 to 2.5 micrograms of genomic DNA was extracted from cryopreserved PBMCs. Longitudinal blood samples from CLL patients on ibrutinib monotherapy were analyzed using high-throughput TCR beta sequencing. The patients took part in an open-label, single-center phase 2 trial of ibrutinib monotherapy. The CDR3, from cysteine to phenylalanine, totals 12 residues. Here the CDR3 DNA is all that survives: 36 bases in frame from base 1. At the junction V is shortened by 4 bases and J by 11 bases, with 14 bases in between. Via the germline V gene (reference sequence), CDR1 is LNHDA and CDR2 SQIVND. Each clonotype received, on average, 10x coverage in deep resolution sequencing performed on a MiSeq, where the target depth lay between 1 in 1 million and 1 in 200,000 T cells. TCR beta libraries were generated with the immunoSEQ hsTCRB Kit. The source study handled its data this way. Data were analyzed with ImmunoSEQ Data Assistant and ImmunoSEQ Analyzer, with V, D and J genes assigned per IMGT definitions. Clonality, which ranges from 0 to 1, was calculated by subtracting the normalized Shannon entropy of productive rearrangement frequencies from one. Only overrepresented clonotypes making up at least 0.05% of the repertoire of each patient were included in the public clonotype analysis. Fewer than 15 repertoires from age-matched healthy donors, obtained from immuneACCESS, served as clonality controls. This is the immuneACCESS table as TCRdb keeps it, with only in-frame sequences that have V and J called. A part of the clones is gone; compared with another copy, unresolved V genes explain less than half, and the rest is unexplained. V and J calls and clone size are copied from that table; D and trimming were computed from the DNA. This sample gives more than 200,000 clones in total; 70% of them show up just once. 15% of the sample is held by the ten biggest clonotypes.

Sequencing used PBMCs, obtained after 24 months of ibrutinib treatment. The origin of this receptor is a human donor with chronic lymphocytic leukemia. This chain joins TRBV19 to TRBJ1-1; the D gene lacks a confident call. The CDR3 is CASSTPAKQAFF. The nucleotide sequence reads TGTGCCAGTAGTACCCCTGCAAAGCAGGCTTTCTTT.